Sequencing of this TCR beta chain was carried out in a study of shared clonotypes between healthy human individuals. All of the donors resided in Nashville, Tennessee, and each was a Caucasian adult. Assay execution proceeded at the deep level. In replicate PCRs of sorted subsets, approximately 200 ng DNA, 29,000 or so T cell genomes, was used. Profiled with immunoSEQ multiplex PCR; TCRdb holds only in-frame clones, not every one. The sample has some 2,400,000 clones, nearly 97% seen once. The sequence came from a man in his late teens or twenties in good health. Sequencing was carried out using naive CD4+ T cells sorted from blood. Subset indicated: CD45RA+ positively selected.

CDR3: CASSLVGAATNEKLFF. The CDR3 DNA reads as TGTGCCAGCAGCTTGGTAGGGGCTGCAACTAATGAAAAACTGTTTTTT. V is TRBV5-6 and J is TRBJ1-4, with D perhaps matching TRBD1 (5 bases). In germline, CDR1 is SGHDT, CDR2 YYEEEE. The CDR3 consists of 16 residues. Trimming removed 0 bases from V and 0 bases from J, with 9 bases in between.